These 28 T cell receptor beta chains were sequenced from one sample in a study of shared clonotypes between healthy human individuals. TCRdb keeps only in-frame clones here, not all; method: immunoSEQ multiplex PCR. The profile shows about 2 million clones, 95% of them singletons. Input material: naive CD4+ T cells sorted from blood. Regarding subset: CD45RA+ positively selected. The source is a man between 18 and 35 years old in good health.

The V call is TRBV5-1, the J call TRBJ2-7; D might be TRBD2 (5 bases). V was trimmed by 4 bases and J by 3 bases, leaving 14 bases between them. The CDR3 covers 14 residues. Germline CDR1 reads SGHRS; CDR2 reads YFSETQ. CDR3 coding DNA: TGCGCCAGCAGCCCGGGCGGGTTCTACTACGAGCAGTACTTC. Its translation is CASSPGGFYYEQYF. Based on the CDR3 plus reference TRBV5-1 and TRBJ2-7, the full variable domain is KAGVTQTPRYLIKTRGQQVTLSCSPISGHRSVSWYQQTPGQGLQFLFEYFSETQRNKGNFPGRFSGRQFSNSRSEMNVSTLELGDSALYLCASSPGGFYYEQYFGPGTRLTVT.

V gene TRBV27 combines with J gene TRBJ2-5; D is undetermined. This CDR3 contains 14 residues. The ends were cut back, 4 bases at V and 2 bases at J, with 11 bases in the middle. CDR1 is MNHEY and CDR2 is SMNVEV in the germline V gene (reference sequence). CDR3 region: CASSSLDLQETQYF. CDR3 nucleotide sequence: TGTGCCAGCAGTTCCCTCGACTTGCAAGAGACCCAGTACTTC.

The chain recombines TRBV28 with TRBJ1-3, with 7 positions matching TRBD1. Per the germline V gene, CDR1 is MDHEN and CDR2 is SYDVKM. The junction had 4 bases not matched to a gene; V was cut back by 5 bases and J by 0 bases. The CDR3 is 15 residues long. CDR3 coding DNA: TGTGCCAGCAGTGACAGGGAGCACTCTGGAAACACCATATATTTT. Encoded protein: CASSDREHSGNTIYF.

The chain has TRBV29-1 and TRBJ2-3; a possible D gene is TRBD2 (5 bases). The CDR3 loop spans 13 amino acids. Between the trimmed V and J ends, which lost 3 bases and 2 bases, there was a span of 9 bases. The V gene's germline CDR1 is SQVTM and CDR2 ANQGSEA. This CDR3 reads CSVESGYTDTQYF. The CDR3 coding sequence is TGCAGCGTTGAGAGCGGTTACACAGATACGCAGTATTTT.

This chain uses TRBV5-1 with TRBJ2-1; 8 positions match TRBD2. J gave up 5 bases and V 0 bases, and 7 bases lay outside the gene matches. Looked up from germline, CDR1 is SGHRS and CDR2 is YFSETQ. The CDR3 is made up of 16 amino acids. The CDR3 DNA sequence: TGCGCCAGCAGCTTGGAATCGGCGGGAGGACACAATGAGCAGTTCTTC. Its protein product is CASSLESAGGHNEQFF.

This chain uses TRBV18 with TRBJ2-1; TRBD2 aligns across 12 bases. Germline V gene lookup returns CDR1 KGHSH and CDR2 LQKENI. The CDR3 totals 16 residues. The J segment lost 5 bases and the V segment lost 3 bases, leaving 5 bases of the junction unmatched. The CDR3 spells CASSPTRLAGDNEQFF. CDR3 DNA sequence: TGTGCCAGCTCACCTACTCGACTAGCGGGGGACAATGAGCAGTTCTTC.

J is TRBJ1-1 and V is TRBV6-5; D possibly corresponds to TRBD1 (5 bases). CDR3 length: 14 amino acids. In germline, CDR1 is MNHEY, CDR2 SVGAGI. V was pared by 3 bases and J by 11 bases, with 19 bases between. CDR3 sequence reads: CASSYTSVGADAFF. The CDR3 coding sequence is TGTGCCAGCAGTTATACCTCGGTTGGGGCGGACGCTTTCTTT.

This rearrangement joins TRBV4-1 to TRBJ2-1, with TRBD1 identical over 7 bases. From germline, CDR1 is MGHRA and CDR2 YSYEKL. CDR3 length: 16 amino acids. V was clipped by 4 bases and J by 3 bases; unmatched bases: 9. CDR3 in amino acids: CASSLRRDSFYNEQFF. The CDR3 coding sequence is TGCGCCAGCAGCCTCCGCCGGGACAGTTTCTACAATGAGCAGTTCTTC.

This chain uses TRBV6-5 with TRBJ2-1; D is unresolved. V shed 0 bases and J shed 10 bases, with 4 bases lying between them. Per germline, CDR1 MNHEY and CDR2 SVGAGI. The CDR3 has 11 residues. The chain's CDR3 is CASSYSREQFF. In DNA, the CDR3 is TGTGCCAGCAGTTACTCCAGGGAGCAGTTCTTC.

This clone was detected once. V gene TRBV28 combines with J gene TRBJ2-5; the D gene is possibly TRBD2 (5 bases). Trimming removed 10 bases at V and 1 base at J, with 16 bases between. The CDR3 totals 14 residues. Germline CDR1 reads MDHEN; CDR2 reads SYDVKM. CDR3 nucleotide sequence: TGTGCCACCCGATGGAGGAGCGCCCAAGAGACCCAGTACTTC. It translates to CATRWRSAQETQYF.

The rearrangement joins TRBV25-1 to TRBJ1-3; D remains unclear. V shed 6 bases and J shed 3 bases, with 6 bases lying between them. The CDR3 totals 12 residues. Germline CDR1 is MGHDK and CDR2 is SYGVNS. This CDR3 is CASSWDGNTIYF. CDR3 sequence (DNA): TGTGCCAGCAGCTGGGATGGAAACACCATATATTTT.

A word on this clone: Different DNA sequences within this sample yield the same CDR3. V gene TRBV11-2 combines with J gene TRBJ2-3; TRBD1 might be the D (7 bases). V was cut by 1 base and J by 3 bases, with 11 bases left in between. Germline CDR1 SGHAT, CDR2 FQNNGV. This CDR3 has 15 residues. CDR3 nucleotides: TGTGCCAGCAGCTTAGCAGGGGGGCCGACAGATACGCAGTATTTT. It encodes CASSLAGGPTDTQYF.

Worth noting for this clone: Other DNA variants within this sample encode the same CDR3. V gene TRBV9 combines with J gene TRBJ2-7, with D possibly being TRBD2 (5 bases). V gave up 4 bases and J gave up 1 base, with 12 bases separating them. In germline, CDR1 is SGDLS, CDR2 YYNGEE. This CDR3 spans 14 amino acids. CDR3: CASSPRTGSYEQYF. Written as DNA, the CDR3 is TGTGCCAGCAGCCCCCGGACTGGGTCCTACGAGCAGTACTTC. Supplemented by reference TRBV9 and TRBJ2-7, the full variable domain reads DSGVTQTPKHLITATGQRVTLRCSPRSGDLSVYWYQQSLDQGLQFLIQYYNGEERAKGNILERFSAQQFPDLHSELNLSSLELGDSALYFCASSPRTGSYEQYFGPGTRLTVT.

The chain is built from TRBV7-2 and TRBJ2-7; tentatively, D is TRBD1 (6 bases). V was shortened by 8 bases and J by 7 bases, with 21 bases between the two germline ends. The CDR3 is made up of 14 amino acids. Germline V gives CDR1 SGHTA, CDR2 FQGNSA. CDR3 residues: CASRKGDRSWEQYF. In DNA form, the CDR3 reads TGTGCCAGCCGTAAGGGGGACCGTTCGTGGGAGCAGTACTTC.

This chain joins TRBV7-2 and TRBJ2-1; 9 bases agree with TRBD1. The CDR3 consists of 15 residues. Per germline, CDR1 SGHTA and CDR2 FQGNSA. V lost 4 bases, J lost 8 bases, and 9 bases stayed unmatched. The CDR3, as DNA: TGTGCCAGCAGCTGGGAACAGACAGGGGGGGATGAGCAGTTCTTC. It encodes CASSWEQTGGDEQFF.

This chain joins TRBV5-1 and TRBJ2-1; D tentatively reads TRBD1 or TRBD2 (5 bases each). Trimming stripped 7 bases from V and 5 bases from J, with 13 bases between. This CDR3 spans 13 amino acids. CDR1 SGHRS and CDR2 YFSETQ come from the germline V gene. This CDR3 reads CASHPGPNNEQFF. The CDR3 nucleotides read TGCGCCAGCCATCCGGGACCAAACAATGAGCAGTTCTTC.

V gene TRBV28 combines with J gene TRBJ2-7; D may match TRBD1 or TRBD2 (5 bases each). Trimming removed 3 bases from V and 0 bases from J, with 21 bases in between. From germline, CDR1 is MDHEN and CDR2 SYDVKM. This CDR3 spans 18 amino acids. The CDR3 loop is CASSLVRMGTRSSYEQYF. CDR3 DNA sequence: TGTGCCAGCAGTTTGGTCCGAATGGGGACCAGAAGCTCCTACGAGCAGTACTTC.

This clone came up once. V gene TRBV28 combines with J gene TRBJ2-2; possibly TRBD1 for D (6 bases). Germline loops: CDR1 MDHEN, CDR2 SYDVKM. The CDR3 consists of 15 residues. V lost 7 bases and J lost 1, with 13 bases in between. CDR3 sequence (DNA): TGTGCCAGCATCTTGGGGGCAGGGAACACCGGGGAGCTGTTTTTT. Translated, it gives CASILGAGNTGELFF.

The chain uses TRBV2 and TRBJ2-7, with no clear D. The CDR3 runs 13 residues. Germline lookup yields CDR1 SNHLY and CDR2 FYNNEI. V was cut by 3 bases and J by 2 bases, with 8 bases left in between. The CDR3 here is CASSEHYPYEQYF. Here the CDR3 DNA reads TGTGCCAGCAGTGAGCACTATCCCTACGAGCAGTACTTC.

This chain connects TRBV12-1 to TRBJ2-7; TRBD2 is taken as the D call from the table, unchecked against the DNA. TRBV12-1 is designated a pseudogene. The CDR3 sequence is 14 residues long. This CDR3 reads CASSDPGRVAEQYF. The CDR3 nucleotides are TGTGCCAGCAGCGACCCCGGGCGGGTCGCCGAGCAGTACTTC.

The rearrangement uses TRBV5-1 and TRBJ2-7, with D possibly matching TRBD2 (6 bases). V gave up 4 bases and J gave up 3 bases, with 17 bases separating them. The CDR3 is 15 residues long. Germline CDR1 reads SGHRS; CDR2 reads YFSETQ. This CDR3 reads CASSPRGLGVYEQYF. CDR3 in DNA: TGCGCCAGCAGCCCACGGGGACTGGGAGTCTACGAGCAGTACTTC.

The J gene is TRBJ1-4, the V gene TRBV28, with D possibly TRBD1 on 6 matching bases. Germline CDR1 is MDHEN and CDR2 is SYDVKM. V lost 6 bases, J lost 8 bases, and 16 bases lay in between. This CDR3 has 14 residues. CDR3 sequence reads: CASRVGGYSEKLFF. CDR3 nucleotides: TGTGCCAGCAGGGTAGGGGGGTATTCGGAAAAACTGTTTTTT.

Concerning this clone itself: Other DNA variants within this sample encode the same CDR3. The rearrangement links TRBV10-1 to TRBJ2-7; no reliable D call. In germline, CDR1 is WNHNN, CDR2 SYGVQD (reference sequence). CDR3 length: 11 residues. V gave up 2 bases and J gave up 4 bases, with 3 bases separating them. Written as DNA, the CDR3 is TGCGCCAGCAGTGAGGGGTACGAGCAGTACTTC. Its translation: CASSEGYEQYF.

The chain employs TRBV10-3 and TRBJ2-3; 11 bases align to TRBD2. The CDR3 has 14 residues. The germline V gene encodes CDR1 ENHRY and CDR2 SYGVKD. V dropped 10 bases and J dropped 4; count of bases not matched to a gene: 7. CDR3 protein: CATPLTSGADTQYF. The CDR3 DNA sequence: TGTGCCACCCCTCTGACTAGCGGGGCAGATACGCAGTATTTT.

The chain employs TRBV18 and TRBJ1-2; 8 nucleotides match TRBD1. CDR3 length equals 14 residues. Germline V gene data show CDR1 as KGHSH and CDR2 as LQKENI. Unmatched junction bases numbered 9, after V lost 8 bases and J lost 4 bases. The CDR3 loop reads CASLPYGQGYGYTF. The CDR3 DNA reads TGTGCCAGCCTCCCTTACGGACAGGGCTATGGCTACACCTTC.

V usage is TRBV5-6 and J usage is TRBJ2-5; 9 bases are a match to TRBD2. From germline, CDR1 is SGHDT and CDR2 YYEEEE. This CDR3 comprises 18 residues. After removal of 2 bases from V and 5 bases from J, the junction contained 16 bases not matched to a gene. CDR3 loop: CASSFIGFAGGSEETQYF. The CDR3 DNA reads as TGTGCCAGCAGCTTCATCGGTTTTGCGGGGGGGTCTGAGGAGACCCAGTACTTC.

This chain links TRBV12-5 with TRBJ1-1; the D gene is possibly TRBD1 (6 bases). V was trimmed by 2 bases and J by 3 bases, leaving 22 bases between them. The CDR3 is 18 amino acids. CDR1 and CDR2 from the germline V gene are LGHNT and FRNRAP. The CDR3 sequence is CASGLPRDTPLKDTEAFF. DNA of the CDR3: TGTGCTAGTGGTTTGCCCCGGGACACACCATTGAAGGACACTGAAGCTTTCTTT. The full variable domain, in which reference TRBV12-5 and TRBJ1-1 provide the parts outside the CDR3, is DARVTQTPRHKVTEMGQEVTMRCQPILGHNTVFWYRQTMMQGLELLAYFRNRAPLDDSGMPKDRFSAEMPDATLATLKIQPSEPRDSAVYFCASGLPRDTPLKDTEAFFGQGTRLTVV.

The CDR3 loop reads CASNPSSLNTDTQYF. The CDR3 region has the DNA TGTGCCAGCAATCCGTCGAGCCTTAACACAGATACGCAGTATTTT. The rearrangement links TRBV6-1 to TRBJ2-3, with D uncertain. The CDR3 runs to 15 residues. Germline-derived CDR1 and CDR2 are MNHNS and SASEGT. Trimming pared 7 bases from V and 2 bases from J, leaving 16 bases between.